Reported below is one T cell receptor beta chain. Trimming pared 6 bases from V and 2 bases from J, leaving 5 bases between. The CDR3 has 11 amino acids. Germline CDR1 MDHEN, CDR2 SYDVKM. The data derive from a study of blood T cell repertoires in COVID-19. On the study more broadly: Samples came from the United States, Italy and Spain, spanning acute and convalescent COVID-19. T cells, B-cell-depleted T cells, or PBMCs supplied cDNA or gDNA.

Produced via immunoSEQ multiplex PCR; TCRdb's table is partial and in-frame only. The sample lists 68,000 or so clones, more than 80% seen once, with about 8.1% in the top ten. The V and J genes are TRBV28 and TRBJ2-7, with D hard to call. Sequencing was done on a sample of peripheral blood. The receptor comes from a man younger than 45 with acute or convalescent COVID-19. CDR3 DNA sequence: TGTGCCAGCAGCCTCCCCTACGAGCAGTACTTC. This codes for CASSLPYEQYF.